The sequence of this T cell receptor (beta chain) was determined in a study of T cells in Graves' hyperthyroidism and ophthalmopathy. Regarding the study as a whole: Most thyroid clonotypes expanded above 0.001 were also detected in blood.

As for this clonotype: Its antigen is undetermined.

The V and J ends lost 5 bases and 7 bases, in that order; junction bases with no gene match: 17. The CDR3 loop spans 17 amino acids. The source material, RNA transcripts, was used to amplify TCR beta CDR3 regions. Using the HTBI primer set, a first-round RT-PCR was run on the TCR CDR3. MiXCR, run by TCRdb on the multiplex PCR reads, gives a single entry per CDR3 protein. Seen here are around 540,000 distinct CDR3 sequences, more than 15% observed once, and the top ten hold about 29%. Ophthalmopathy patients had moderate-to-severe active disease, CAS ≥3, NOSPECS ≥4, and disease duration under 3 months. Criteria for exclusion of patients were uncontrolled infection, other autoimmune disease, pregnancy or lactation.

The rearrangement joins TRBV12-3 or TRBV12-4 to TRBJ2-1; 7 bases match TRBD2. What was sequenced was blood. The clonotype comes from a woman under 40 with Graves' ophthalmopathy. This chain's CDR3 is CASSPAIRGGPGNEQFF. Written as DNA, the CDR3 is TGTGCCAGCAGTCCGGCAATTCGGGGAGGGCCCGGGAATGAGCAGTTCTTC.